This T cell receptor (beta chain) was captured by sequencing in a study of tumor and adjacent non-tumor tissue in lung cancer. TCRbeta libraries were built with three rounds of nested PCR, modified from ARM-PCR. TCRdb re-derived calls from the multiplex PCR reads in MiXCR, one entry per CDR3 protein. This table has roughly 81,000 distinct CDR3 sequences, around three fifths appearing once. On this clonotype: What it binds is not known.

Findings and caveats of the study: In normal lung, the top 100 clones were significantly more dominant than in tumor.

RNA was extracted from bulk tissue without any cell sorting. The junction had 17 bases not matched to a gene; V was cut back by 6 bases and J by 6 bases. CDR1 SGHAT and CDR2 FQNNGV come from the germline V gene. This CDR3 is 17 amino acids long. This receptor was taken from a man aged 65 to 85 with non-small cell lung cancer. The chain employs TRBV11-2 and TRBJ2-3; 8 positions match TRBD2. What was sequenced was lung tumor tissue. The CDR3 sequence is CASRGSLTGGKMDTQYF. In DNA form, the CDR3 reads TGTGCCAGCAGAGGGTCACTGACGGGGGGGAAAATGGATACGCAGTATTTT.